The rows below give T cell receptor beta chains drawn from one sample of a study of T cell responses to AZD1222 COVID-19 vaccine. The table came from immunoSEQ multiplex PCR; TCRdb's copy has only in-frame clones and leaves some out. The sample shows some 110,000 clones, 85% to 90% of them seen only once. The sample consisted of peripheral blood, taken 28 days after the second AZD1222 dose. These receptors all stem from an adult who received the AZD1222 COVID-19 vaccine. Both conserved end residues are part of each CDR3. The D gene is left open where the match is weak. Only some rows state a clone size, as once, few, many or a class for expanded clones.

>TRBJ1-3|.|TRBV28|.
CASSRNTIYF
TGTGCCAGCAGTAGAAACACCATATATTTT
>TRBJ2-7|.|TRBV9|.
CASSVGLGETYEQYF
TGTGCCAGCAGCGTAGGCTTAGGGGAAACCTACGAGCAGTACTTC
>TRBJ2-1|.|TRBV9|.
CASSLLGVSNNEQFF
TGTGCCAGCAGCCTCCTGGGGGTATCTAACAATGAGCAGTTCTTC
>TRBJ2-1|.|TRBV12-2|.
CASRLEGGRIF
TGTGCAAGTCGCTTAGAGGGGGGGCGGATCTTC
>TRBJ1-6|.|TRBV7-7|.
CASSQGRYNSPLHF
TGTGCCAGCAGCCAGGGACGCTATAATTCACCCCTCCACTTT
>TRBJ2-1|TRBD2|TRBV7-9|.
CASSPPGLAGAGEQFF
TGTGCCAGCAGCCCCCCCGGACTAGCGGGAGCGGGTGAGCAGTTCTTC
>TRBJ2-1|.|TRBV6-5|.
CASTQTDYNEQFF
TGTGCCAGCACTCAGACGGACTACAATGAGCAGTTCTTC
>TRBJ1-2|.|TRBV19|.
CASSIDVGQTYYYTF
TGTGCCAGTAGTATAGATGTAGGACAGACTTACTACTACACCTTC
>TRBJ2-2|.|TRBV6-5|.
CASSYGGHGELFF
TGTGCCAGCAGTTATGGGGGACACGGGGAGCTGTTTTTT
>TRBJ2-1|.|TRBV6-5|.
CASRDFMGGNEQFF
TGTGCCAGCAGGGATTTTATGGGGGGCAATGAGCAGTTCTTC
>TRBJ2-7|TRBD1|TRBV18|once
CASSPSRTGDEQYF
TGTGCCAGCTCACCTTCAAGGACAGGGGACGAGCAGTACTTC
>TRBJ1-2|.|TRBV24-1|.
CATSDSGISTF
TGTGCCACCAGTGATTCAGGGATCTCCACCTTC
>TRBJ2-1|TRBD1|TRBV27|.
CASSMGQGSYNEQFF
TGTGCCAGCAGTATGGGACAGGGCTCCTACAATGAGCAGTTCTTC
>TRBJ2-1|TRBD1|TRBV11-1|.
CASSTRTGVTCNEQFF
TGTGCCAGCAGCACGAGGACAGGGGTGACCTGCAATGAGCAGTTCTTC
>TRBJ2-7|TRBD2|TRBV5-1|.
CASSFPGTSGSRSYEQYF
TGCGCCAGCAGCTTCCCCGGGACTAGCGGGAGTAGATCCTACGAGCAGTACTTC
>TRBJ1-2|.|TRBV19|once
CASSLDRVSYGYTF
TGTGCCAGTAGTCTGGACCGCGTCTCCTATGGCTACACCTTC
>TRBJ2-1|TRBD2|TRBV28|.
CASSFSTSGLYNEQFF
TGTGCCAGCAGTTTTTCAACTAGCGGACTCTACAATGAGCAGTTCTTC